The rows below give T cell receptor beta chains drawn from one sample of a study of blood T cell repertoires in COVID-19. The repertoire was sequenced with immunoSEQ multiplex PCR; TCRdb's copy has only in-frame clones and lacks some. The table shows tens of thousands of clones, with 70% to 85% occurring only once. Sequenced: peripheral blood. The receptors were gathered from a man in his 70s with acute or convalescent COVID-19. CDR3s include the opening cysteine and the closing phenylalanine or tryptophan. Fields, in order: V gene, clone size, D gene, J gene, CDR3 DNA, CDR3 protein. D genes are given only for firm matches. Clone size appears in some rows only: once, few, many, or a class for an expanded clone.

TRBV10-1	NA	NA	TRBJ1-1	TGCGCCAGCAGTGAGTCTGCAGGGAAGAACACTGAAGCTTTCTTT	CASSESAGKNTEAFF
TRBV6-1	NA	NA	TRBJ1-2	TGTGCCAGCAGTGAAGTCGGTCAATTTTATGGCTACACCTTC	CASSEVGQFYGYTF
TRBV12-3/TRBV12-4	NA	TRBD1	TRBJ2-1	TGTGCCAGCAGTGACAGGGCCTACAATGAGCAGTTCTTC	CASSDRAYNEQFF
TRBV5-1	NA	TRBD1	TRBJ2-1	TGCGCCAGCAGCGCCACCGGGACAGGGTCGAGCAATGAGCAGTTCTTC	CASSATGTGSSNEQFF
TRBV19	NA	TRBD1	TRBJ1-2	TGTGCCAGTAGTTTCGACAGGGGCTATGGCTACACCTTC	CASSFDRGYGYTF
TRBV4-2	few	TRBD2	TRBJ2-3	TGTGCCAGCAGCCTAATGATAGCGGGCAACACAGATACGCAGTATTTT	CASSLMIAGNTDTQYF
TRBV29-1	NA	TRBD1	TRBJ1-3	TGCAGCGTTGAAAAGACGTCGAGGGGGCCTGGAAACACCATATATTTT	CSVEKTSRGPGNTIYF
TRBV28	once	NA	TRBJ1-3	TGTGCCAGCAGCTTTCAATTGATGCGGTATTTT	CASSFQLMRYF
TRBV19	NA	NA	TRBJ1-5	TGTGCCAGTAGTCACGGGACACTTAATCAGCCCCAGCATTTT	CASSHGTLNQPQHF
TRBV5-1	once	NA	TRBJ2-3	TGCGCCAGCAGCTTGGGAGTAAGCACAGATACGCAGTATTTT	CASSLGVSTDTQYF
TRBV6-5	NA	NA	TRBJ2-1	TGTGCCAGCAGTTACTCTCAGGGAGGCAATGAGCAGTTCTTC	CASSYSQGGNEQFF
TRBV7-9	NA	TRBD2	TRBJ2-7	TGTGCCAGCAGCTTAGTTAGCGGGGGGGAACGGGAGCAGTACTTC	CASSLVSGGEREQYF
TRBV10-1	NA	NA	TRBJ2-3	TGCGCCAGCAGGGGAAACAGGGAAAGCACAGATACGCAGTATTTT	CASRGNRESTDTQYF
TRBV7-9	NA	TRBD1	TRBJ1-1	TGTGCCACCCTAAGAGGGGGCAACACTGAAGCTTTCTTT	CATLRGGNTEAFF
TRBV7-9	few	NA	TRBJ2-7	TGTGCCAGCAGTCGGGACAACACCTACGAGCAGTACTTC	CASSRDNTYEQYF
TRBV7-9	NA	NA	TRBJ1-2	TGTGCCAGCAGCTTAGATGGAGGGGGACTAGGCTACACCTTC	CASSLDGGGLGYTF
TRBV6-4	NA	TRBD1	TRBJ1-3	TGTGCCAGCACCGTTGGGACAGTTCATCGGGGAAACACCATATATTTT	CASTVGTVHRGNTIYF
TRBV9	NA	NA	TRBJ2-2	TGTGCCAGCAGCGAGCAGGCAGCAAGCACCGGGGAGCTGTTTTTT	CASSEQAASTGELFF
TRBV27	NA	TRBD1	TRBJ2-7	TGTGCCAGCAGTAGGGCAGGGGGCTTTTTGTACGAGCAGTACTTC	CASSRAGGFLYEQYF
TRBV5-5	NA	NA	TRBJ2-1	TGTGCCAGCAGCTTGTATACAGGGTTATCCAATGAGCAGTTCTTC	CASSLYTGLSNEQFF
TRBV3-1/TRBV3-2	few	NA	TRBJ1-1	TGTGCCAGCAGCCAAGATCTCACAGGGCTTGAAGCTTTCTTT	CASSQDLTGLEAFF
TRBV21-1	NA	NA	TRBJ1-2	TGTGCCAGCAGCACGGACAGGGTGGTTAGCTACACCTTC	CASSTDRVVSYTF
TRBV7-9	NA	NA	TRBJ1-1	TGTGCCAGCAGCTTAGCTGGGACACCGGGGGCTTTCTTT	CASSLAGTPGAFF
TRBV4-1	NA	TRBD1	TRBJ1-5	TGCGCCAGCAGCCAAAACAGGGGGCGTGCTCAGCCCCAGCATTTT	CASSQNRGRAQPQHF
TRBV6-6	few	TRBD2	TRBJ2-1	TGTGCCAGCAGTCTTGATCCGGGACTAGCGGGGAGCAATGAGCAGTTCTTC	CASSLDPGLAGSNEQFF
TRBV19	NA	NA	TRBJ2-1	TGTGCCAGTAGCTCATCGACAGGGAGGAGGGCCTACAATGAGCAGTTCTTC	CASSSSTGRRAYNEQFF
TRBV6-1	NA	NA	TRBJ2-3	TGTGCCAGCAGTGAAAGCAGGGGATACACAGATACGCAGTATTTT	CASSESRGYTDTQYF
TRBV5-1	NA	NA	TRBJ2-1	TGCGCCAGCAGCGGGGGCCTGACTATCAATGAGCAGTTCTTC	CASSGGLTINEQFF